Sequencing of this TCR beta chain was carried out in a study of blood T cell repertoires in COVID-19. Study information: Whether acute or convalescent, the COVID-19 samples came from the United States, Italy and Spain. In each case, the material was cDNA or gDNA derived from T cells, B-cell-depleted T cells, or PBMCs.

Original analysis: Amplification of reference gene primers was used by the study to estimate nucleated cell counts. Measured with immunoSEQ multiplex PCR; TCRdb has only the in-frame clones, and not every one. V, J and clone size reflect that table, while D and trimming were determined from the DNA. Of about 20,000 clones in the sample, approximately 90% were seen once. Germline trimming cut 1 base from V and 2 bases from J; bases unmatched to any gene: 9. The CDR3 is 19 residues long. Per germline, CDR1 SGHKS and CDR2 YYEKEE (reference sequence). The sequence came from a human donor in a cohort sampled during active COVID-19. This chain uses TRBV5-5 with TRBJ2-1; the match to TRBD2 covers 13 bases. Sample: peripheral blood. In DNA, the CDR3 is TGTGCCAGCAGCTTGAAGGGAGGACTAGCGGGAGTTGCCTACAATGAGCAGTTCTTC. It encodes CASSLKGGLAGVAYNEQFF.